Detailed here is one T cell receptor (beta chain). The sample comes from a study of shared clonotypes between healthy human individuals. The method was immunoSEQ multiplex PCR; TCRdb's version includes in-frame clones alone and lacks a portion of them. Of about 2.1 million clones in the sample, just over 90% were seen once. V gave up 4 bases and J gave up 2 bases, with 6 bases separating them. CDR3 size: 12 residues. Germline CDR1 reads SGDLS; CDR2 reads YYNGEE. CD45RO-negative, CCR7-positively selected cells formed the naive CD8 fraction, excluding terminally differentiated effector memory CD45RA+ cells.

J is TRBJ2-5 and V is TRBV9; D not certain. Specimen: naive CD8+ T cells from PBMCs. The sequence derives from a man aged 18 to 30 in good health. Some clones in this sample may be carry-over from other donors' samples. The CDR3 coding sequence is TGTGCCAGCAGCACACAGCAAGAGACCCAGTACTTC. Translation gives CASSTQQETQYF.